A single TCR beta chain is shown here with its context. Its antigen is currently unknown. These data are taken from a study of CD8 T cells in ankylosing spondylitis. Study-wide points: Disease-associated clonotypes exhibited CD8+ identity and were relatively infrequent in peripheral blood. The authors reported significant enrichment of disease-linked clones in matched ankylosing spondylitis synovial fluid. Earlier reports found some motif variants in synovial fluid and blood in reactive arthritis.

Per the germline V gene, CDR1 is SGHRS and CDR2 is YFSETQ. The CDR3 spans 15 residues. Trimming took 2 bases from V and 1 from J; bases not matched to a gene: 6. Library preparation for TCR beta used quantitative 5'-RACE with molecular barcodes. TCRdb reanalysed the 5' RACE reads using MiXCR and keeps one entry per CDR3 protein. The repertoire consists of fewer than 400,000 distinct CDR3 sequences, with about 14% occurring once and the leading ten covering approximately 1.1%. The sequenced material came from blood, either unsorted or a sorted T cell fraction (not recorded which). This TCR came from a male donor with ankylosing spondylitis or in good health (not recorded which). The gene calls are TRBV5-1 and TRBJ2-7, with 7 bases lining up with TRBD1. The CDR3 coding sequence is TGCGCCAGCAGCTTCGGACAGGCGGATTCCTACGAGCAGTACTTC. Residues: CASSFGQADSYEQYF.